This T cell receptor beta chain emerged from a study of shared clonotypes between healthy human individuals. TCRdb keeps only in-frame clones here, not all; method: immunoSEQ multiplex PCR. This sample has roughly 2.1 million clones; roughly 91% occur once, and the top ten carry 1.5% to 2%. Only CD45RO-negative cells positively selected for CCR7 counted as naive CD8 cells, so terminally differentiated effector memory CD45RA+ cells were excluded. Germline CDR1 SGHAT, CDR2 FQNNGV. V was cut by 5 bases and J by 3 bases, with 13 bases left in between. This CDR3 is built from 14 residues. This clone came up a few times.

This chain links TRBV11-2 with TRBJ1-1; tentative D call: TRBD1 (5 bases). Sequencing used naive CD8+ T cells from PBMCs. This TCR was recovered from a man between 18 and 29 years old in good health. Some clones in this sample may be carry-over from other donors' samples. CDR3 bases: TGTGCCAGCAGCCCAGGAGGGGTGTACACTGAAGCTTTCTTT. Encoded protein: CASSPGGVYTEAFF.